This T cell receptor beta chain was recorded in a study of immune evolution from preneoplasia to lung adenocarcinoma. The table came from immunoSEQ multiplex PCR; TCRdb's copy has only in-frame clones and leaves some out. The sample includes several thousand clones, approximately 78% of them seen just once. The sample consisted of FFPE minimally invasive lung adenocarcinoma tissue. This TCR derives from a donor aged 70 or older with lung adenocarcinoma.

CDR3: CASSLGTEGTQYF. The CDR3 DNA is TGCGCCAGCAGCTTAGGGACTGAGGGGACCCAGTACTTC. The V and J genes are TRBV5-1 and TRBJ2-5; D is possibly TRBD2 (6 bases). Trimming stripped 2 bases from V and 7 bases from J, with 12 bases between. This CDR3 has 13 residues. Germline V gene sequence: CDR1 SGHRS, CDR2 YFSETQ.